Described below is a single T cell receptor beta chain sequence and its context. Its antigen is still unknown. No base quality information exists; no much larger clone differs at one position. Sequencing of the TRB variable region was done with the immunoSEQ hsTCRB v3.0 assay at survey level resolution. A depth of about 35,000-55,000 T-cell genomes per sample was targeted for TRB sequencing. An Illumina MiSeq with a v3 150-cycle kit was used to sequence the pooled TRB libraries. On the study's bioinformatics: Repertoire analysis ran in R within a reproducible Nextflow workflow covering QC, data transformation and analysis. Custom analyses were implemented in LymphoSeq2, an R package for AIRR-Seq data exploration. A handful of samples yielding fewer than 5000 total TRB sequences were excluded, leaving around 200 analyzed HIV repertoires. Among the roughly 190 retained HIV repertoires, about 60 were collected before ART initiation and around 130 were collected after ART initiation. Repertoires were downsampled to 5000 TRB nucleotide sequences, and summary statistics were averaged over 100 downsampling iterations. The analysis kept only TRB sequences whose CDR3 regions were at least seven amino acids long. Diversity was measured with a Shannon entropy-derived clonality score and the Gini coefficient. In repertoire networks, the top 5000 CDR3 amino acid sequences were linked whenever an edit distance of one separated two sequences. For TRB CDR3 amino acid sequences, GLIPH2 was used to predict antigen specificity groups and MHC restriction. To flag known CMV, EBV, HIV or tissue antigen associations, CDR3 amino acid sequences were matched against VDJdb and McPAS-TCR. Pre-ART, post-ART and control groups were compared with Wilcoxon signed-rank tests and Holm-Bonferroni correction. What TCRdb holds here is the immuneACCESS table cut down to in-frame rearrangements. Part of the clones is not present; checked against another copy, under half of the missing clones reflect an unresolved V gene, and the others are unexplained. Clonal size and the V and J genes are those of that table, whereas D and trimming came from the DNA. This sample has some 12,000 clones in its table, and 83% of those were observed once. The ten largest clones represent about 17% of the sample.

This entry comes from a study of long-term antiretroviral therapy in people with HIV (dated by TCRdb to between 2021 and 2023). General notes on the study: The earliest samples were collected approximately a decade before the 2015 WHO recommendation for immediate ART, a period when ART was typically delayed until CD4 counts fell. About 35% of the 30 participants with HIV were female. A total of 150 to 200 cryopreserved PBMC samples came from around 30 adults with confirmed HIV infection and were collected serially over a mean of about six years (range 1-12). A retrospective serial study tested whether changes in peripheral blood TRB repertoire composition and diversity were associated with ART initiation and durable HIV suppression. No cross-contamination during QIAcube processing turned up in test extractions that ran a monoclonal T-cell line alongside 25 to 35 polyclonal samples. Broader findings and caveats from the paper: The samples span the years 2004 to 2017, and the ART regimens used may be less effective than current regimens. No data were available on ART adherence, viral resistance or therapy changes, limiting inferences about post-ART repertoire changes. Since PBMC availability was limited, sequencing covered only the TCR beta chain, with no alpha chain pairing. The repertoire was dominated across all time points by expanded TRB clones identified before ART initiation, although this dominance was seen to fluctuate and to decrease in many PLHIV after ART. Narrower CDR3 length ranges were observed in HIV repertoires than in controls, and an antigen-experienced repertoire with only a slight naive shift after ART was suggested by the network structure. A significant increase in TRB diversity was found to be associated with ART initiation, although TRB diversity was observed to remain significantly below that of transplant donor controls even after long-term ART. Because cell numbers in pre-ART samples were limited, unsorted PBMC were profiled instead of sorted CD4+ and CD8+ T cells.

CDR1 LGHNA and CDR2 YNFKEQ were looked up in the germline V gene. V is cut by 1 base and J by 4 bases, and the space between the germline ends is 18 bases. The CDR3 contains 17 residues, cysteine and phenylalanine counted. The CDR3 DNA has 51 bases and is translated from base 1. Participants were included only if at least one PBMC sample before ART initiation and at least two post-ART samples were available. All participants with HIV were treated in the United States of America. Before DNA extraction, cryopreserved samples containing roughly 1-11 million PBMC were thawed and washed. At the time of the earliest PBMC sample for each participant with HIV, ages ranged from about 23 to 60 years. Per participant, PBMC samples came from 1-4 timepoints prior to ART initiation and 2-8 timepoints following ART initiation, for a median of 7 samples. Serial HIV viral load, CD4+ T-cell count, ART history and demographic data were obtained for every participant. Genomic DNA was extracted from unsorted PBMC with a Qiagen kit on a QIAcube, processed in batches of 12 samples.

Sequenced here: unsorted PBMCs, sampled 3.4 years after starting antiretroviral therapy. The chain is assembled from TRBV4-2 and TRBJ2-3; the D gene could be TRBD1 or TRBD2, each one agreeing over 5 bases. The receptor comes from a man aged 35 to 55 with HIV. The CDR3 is CASSQAGSTGRADTQYF. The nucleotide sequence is TGTGCCAGCAGCCAAGCAGGTAGTACGGGACGGGCAGATACGCAGTATTTT.